This is a list of T cell receptor beta chains from one sample in a study of blood T cell repertoires in COVID-19. Clones were read by immunoSEQ multiplex PCR, and TCRdb kept only the in-frame ones, dropping some. The sample holds 200,000 to 300,000 clones, 85% to 90% seen once. Material for sequencing was peripheral blood. These TCRs come from a woman aged 55-69 years with COVID-19, enrolled during active disease. Both conserved end residues are part of each CDR3. Each record gives: V gene, clone size, J gene, D gene, CDR3 DNA, CDR3 protein. The D gene is left open where the match is weak. Expanded clones get a size class; other rows say once, few or many, or leave the size out.

TRBV19	.	TRBJ2-1	.	TGTGCCAGTAGCCGAGGTGGTAACAATGAGCAGTTCTTC	CASSRGGNNEQFF
TRBV7-2	.	TRBJ2-7	TRBD2	TGTGCCAGCAGCGCAGGACTAGCGGGAGGTTTCTCCTACGAGCAGTACTTC	CASSAGLAGGFSYEQYF
TRBV7-2	few	TRBJ2-2	TRBD1	TGTGCCAGCAGAACCTCAGGGGGCGCATCCGGGGAGCTGTTTTTT	CASRTSGGASGELFF
TRBV20-1	.	TRBJ2-2	.	TGCAGTGCTAGTCGGGTGGCGCATATGAACACCGGGGAGCTGTTTTTT	CSASRVAHMNTGELFF
TRBV30	.	TRBJ1-2	.	TGTGCCTGGACCCCAGATAGGGGCGGCCACTATGGCTACACCTTC	CAWTPDRGGHYGYTF
TRBV10-3	.	TRBJ1-6	TRBD1	TGTGCCATCAGTGAAACGGGACAGAGTAATTCACCCCTCCACTTT	CAISETGQSNSPLHF
TRBV10-3	.	TRBJ2-6	.	TGTGCCACCGCCCCCACAGGGCCCGGGGCCAACGTCCTGACTTTC	CATAPTGPGANVLTF
TRBV9	.	TRBJ2-1	TRBD2	TGTGCCAGCAGCCGGACTAGCGGGGTCTACAATGAGCAGTTCTTC	CASSRTSGVYNEQFF
TRBV27	.	TRBJ1-6	TRBD1	TGTGCCAGCAGTTTACGTGACAGGGGATATAATTCACCCCTCCACTTT	CASSLRDRGYNSPLHF
TRBV15	.	TRBJ1-1	.	TGTGCCACCAGCAGGTTCGGGGTGGAGACTGAAGCTTTCTTT	CATSRFGVETEAFF
TRBV7-3	.	TRBJ1-5	.	TGTGCCAGCAGCTCCGCATTCGGTCAGCCCCAGCATTTT	CASSSAFGQPQHF
TRBV27	.	TRBJ1-5	.	TGTGCCAGCAGTACCCGACAGAGAGATTGGAATCAGCCCCAGCATTTT	CASSTRQRDWNQPQHF
TRBV10-3	.	TRBJ2-7	.	TGTGCCATACGGACATTCTCCTACGAGCAGTACTTC	CAIRTFSYEQYF
TRBV27	few	TRBJ2-7	TRBD2	TGTGCCAGCAGTTTATCGCTAGCGGGAGGGTCCGTTTACGAGCAGTACTTC	CASSLSLAGGSVYEQYF
TRBV28	.	TRBJ1-5	.	TGTGCCAGCAGACCCCTTGAGGGACTGGGGCCCCAGCATTTT	CASRPLEGLGPQHF
TRBV19	.	TRBJ1-5	.	TGTGCCAGTAGTAACCCAGGCCCCCAGCATTTT	CASSNPGPQHF
TRBV28	.	TRBJ1-2	TRBD1	TGTGCCAGCAGTTTTCGACCACGGACAGGGGGTGGCTACACCTTC	CASSFRPRTGGGYTF
TRBV6-2/TRBV6-3	.	TRBJ1-1	TRBD1	TGTGCCAGCAGTTACCCCGCCCGGACAGGGAGGGTGGCGAACACTGAAGCTTTCTTT	CASSYPARTGRVANTEAFF
TRBV9	.	TRBJ2-7	TRBD2	TGTGCCAGCAGCGTAGCGTCTAGCGGGAGCTACGAGCAGTACTTC	CASSVASSGSYEQYF
TRBV30	.	TRBJ2-4	.	TGTGCCTGGAGCAGCGGGACAGGATGGGCCAAAAACATTCAGTACTTC	CAWSSGTGWAKNIQYF
TRBV7-9	.	TRBJ2-1	.	TGTGCCAGCAGCTTAGTTTTCGGGGGCTACAATGAGCAGTTCTTC	CASSLVFGGYNEQFF
TRBV29-1	.	TRBJ2-3	TRBD1	TGCAGCGTCCTGGGACAGGGGACCAATACGCAGTATTTT	CSVLGQGTNTQYF
TRBV9	.	TRBJ2-1	TRBD1	TGTGCCAGCAGCGCCGGACAGGGTCGCTACAATGAGCAGTTCTTC	CASSAGQGRYNEQFF
TRBV5-1	.	TRBJ2-5	.	TGCGCCAGCAGCGCGGGTGGGGGCAGCGAGACCCAGTACTTC	CASSAGGGSETQYF
TRBV18	.	TRBJ2-7	.	TGTGCCAGCTCACCAGGTAAAGGGAGAACCTACGAGCAGTACTTC	CASSPGKGRTYEQYF
TRBV29-1	.	TRBJ2-2	.	TGCAGCGTTGGATCCAGGAACACCGGGGAGCTGTTTTTT	CSVGSRNTGELFF
TRBV3-1/TRBV3-2	.	TRBJ1-4	.	TGTGCCAGCAGCCAGGGTTACTCGGGTCGTGAAAAACTGTTTTTT	CASSQGYSGREKLFF
TRBV7-6	few	TRBJ2-1	TRBD1	TGTGCCAGCAGTTTTTTTACCGGGACAGGGCAGGGCGAGCAGTTCTTC	CASSFFTGTGQGEQFF
TRBV6-5	.	TRBJ1-1	.	TGTGCCAGCAGTCCTGACAGTTCTGAAGCTTTCTTT	CASSPDSSEAFF
TRBV12-2	.	TRBJ1-3	.	TGTGCAAGTCGCTTACTCAGTGACAGGGAGTCCGTAAACACCATATATTTT	CASRLLSDRESVNTIYF
TRBV6-2/TRBV6-3	.	TRBJ1-5	.	TGTGCCAGCAGTTATTTCCCTCTAGAGACAGCAGGGGCTTTTCAGCCCCAGCATTTT	CASSYFPLETAGAFQPQHF
TRBV4-1	.	TRBJ2-2	.	TGCGCCAGCAGCCAATTACTATCTCCGAACACCGGGGAGCTGTTTTTT	CASSQLLSPNTGELFF
TRBV24-1	once	TRBJ2-3	.	TGTGCCACCAGTGGTTCACACAGGTTTGATACGCAGTATTTT	CATSGSHRFDTQYF
TRBV5-1	few	TRBJ2-2	TRBD2	TGCGCCAGCAGCCATCGACAGGGAATGGGACTAGCGACAAACACCGGGGAGCTGTTTTTT	CASSHRQGMGLATNTGELFF
TRBV7-8	.	TRBJ2-1	.	TGTGCCAGCAGCAGACTGGGGGCAGGTAATTACAATGAGCAGTTCTTC	CASSRLGAGNYNEQFF
TRBV6-5	.	TRBJ2-7	.	TGTGCCAGCAGGGGGTATTCGTCGGGGAAGTACGAGCAGTACTTC	CASRGYSSGKYEQYF
TRBV9	.	TRBJ1-4	TRBD1	TGTGCCAGCAGCAACAATCCCCAGGGGGCTTTTGAAAAACTGTTTTTT	CASSNNPQGAFEKLFF
TRBV3-1/TRBV3-2	once	TRBJ2-7	TRBD2	TGTGCCAGCAGCCAAGTAGCTAGCGGTCCCTACGAGCAGTACTTC	CASSQVASGPYEQYF
TRBV30	.	TRBJ2-7	TRBD2	TGTGCCTGGAGTGCGGGAGGCCAGGGCGAGCAGTACTTC	CAWSAGGQGEQYF
TRBV28	.	TRBJ2-7	TRBD1	TGTGCCAGCATCCCTTCGACAGGGGGCGAGCAGTACTTC	CASIPSTGGEQYF
TRBV12-3/TRBV12-4	few	TRBJ1-5	.	TGTGCCAGCAGTCTCGGGGGGTTTCAGCCCCAGCATTTT	CASSLGGFQPQHF
TRBV10-3	.	TRBJ1-2	TRBD1	TGTGCCACCGACCCGGGACAGACCTATGGCTACACCTTC	CATDPGQTYGYTF
TRBV3-1/TRBV3-2	.	TRBJ2-1	TRBD2	TGTGCCAGCAGCCTCTACCGGGGGGGAGGAATCGGTGAGCAGTTCTTC	CASSLYRGGGIGEQFF
TRBV5-1	.	TRBJ1-4	.	TGCGCCAGCAGCATGACAAGCATTAATGAAAAACTGTTTTTT	CASSMTSINEKLFF
TRBV3-1/TRBV3-2	.	TRBJ2-4	TRBD2	TGTGCCAGCAGCCAAGGGCTAGCGGGAGTTCAGTACTTC	CASSQGLAGVQYF
TRBV5-1	many	TRBJ1-1	.	TGCGCCAGCAGCCTAGGGACAAGAAACACTGAAGCTTTCTTT	CASSLGTRNTEAFF
TRBV11-1	.	TRBJ2-2	.	TGTGCCAGCAGCCGCTCCGGGACAATCCGCACCGGGGAGCTGTTTTTT	CASSRSGTIRTGELFF
TRBV6-4	.	TRBJ2-1	TRBD2	TGTGCCAGCAGACCCCCTGGACTAGCGGGGGGACCTACACTTGAGCAGTTCTTC	CASRPPGLAGGPTLEQFF
TRBV11-3	.	TRBJ2-5	.	TGTGCCAGCAGCTTAGTAGGGGAAGAGACCCAGTACTTC	CASSLVGEETQYF
TRBV7-3	.	TRBJ1-3	TRBD1	TGTGCCAGCAGCTCAAACCCACCCGGGACAGGGATGACTGGAAACACCATATATTTT	CASSSNPPGTGMTGNTIYF
TRBV11-3	.	TRBJ2-3	.	TGTGCCAGCAGCACCCGGCAGGGCCATACGCAGTATTTT	CASSTRQGHTQYF
TRBV15	.	TRBJ1-4	TRBD1	TGTGCCACCAGCAGAACGACAGGGGGCCGAGAAAAACTGTTTTTT	CATSRTTGGREKLFF
TRBV24-1	.	TRBJ2-1	TRBD2	TGTGCCACCGGCGGGGACCGCGGGAGGATAAATGAGCAGTTCTTC	CATGGDRGRINEQFF
TRBV12-3/TRBV12-4	.	TRBJ2-1	.	TGTGCCAGCACAGGGTATACCTACAATGAGCAGTTCTTC	CASTGYTYNEQFF